These T cell receptor beta chains were read from a single sample in a study of early T cells in non-severe SARS-CoV-2 infection. TCRdb reprocessed the 5' RACE reads with MiXCR, giving one entry per CDR3 protein. The data contain around 80,000 distinct CDR3 sequences, roughly a tenth of them singletons. The sequences come from whole blood, collected at baseline. Source of these receptors: an adult who was a healthcare worker with PCR-confirmed SARS-CoV-2 infection or an uninfected control (not recorded which). CDR3s include the opening cysteine and the closing phenylalanine or tryptophan. D genes are given only for firm matches. Clone sizes are given selectively: once, few, many, or a class where the clone is expanded.

j_call clone_size v_call d_call cdr3_nt cdr3_aa
TRBJ1-6 - TRBV27 TRBD1 TGTGCCAGCAGGCGACGACAGGGGGCGAAACCCTATAATTCACCCCTCCACTTT CASRRRQGAKPYNSPLHF
TRBJ1-1 many TRBV7-9 - TGTGCCAGCAGCCACATAGGGCGCGACACTGAAGCTTTCTTT CASSHIGRDTEAFF
TRBJ1-3 many TRBV20-1 - TGCAGTGCTCATCAGGTCCTCTCTGGAAACACCATATATTTT CSAHQVLSGNTIYF
TRBJ2-3 once TRBV2 TRBD2 TGTGCCAGCAGTGCAGCGGGAGTGGGCACAGATACGCAGTATTTT CASSAAGVGTDTQYF
TRBJ1-2 - TRBV6-6 - TGTGCCAGCAGTTATGAAGGACTCTATGACTACACCTTC CASSYEGLYDYTF
TRBJ2-7 few TRBV2 TRBD2 TGTGCCAGCAGTGAGTCGGTCTGGAGGGAGGGCCGCTACGAGCAGTACTTC CASSESVWREGRYEQYF
TRBJ2-7 - TRBV20-1 TRBD1 TGCAGTGCTTCCCGGGACAGGTACGACGAGCAGTACTTC CSASRDRYDEQYF
TRBJ2-5 - TRBV28 TRBD2 TGTGCCAGCAGTTTGGGGAGACTAGCGGGAAGGGAGACCCAGTACTTC CASSLGRLAGRETQYF
TRBJ2-5 few TRBV6-1 - TGTGCCAGCAGTGCTGGGGGCAGAAAAGAGACCCAGTACTTC CASSAGGRKETQYF
TRBJ2-7 few TRBV9 TRBD1 TGTGCCAGCAGCGAAAGAGGGGGCGCGACCGAATACGAGCAGTACTTC CASSERGGATEYEQYF
TRBJ2-3 many TRBV7-6 TRBD2 TGTGCCAGCAGCTTATTCGCGGGAGGCTTGGCGTCCACAGATACGCAGTATTTT CASSLFAGGLASTDTQYF
TRBJ2-1 many TRBV5-1 TRBD2 TGCGCCAGCAGCTTGGAGCGACTAGCGGGAGGGCTCCTGGACCGCTCCTACAATGAGCAGTTCTTC CASSLERLAGGLLDRSYNEQFF
TRBJ1-1 - TRBV7-2 - TGTGCCAGCAGCTTAACAGGCCCATATTCTACAGCTTTCTTT CASSLTGPYSTAFF
TRBJ1-5 few TRBV27 TRBD1 TGTGCCAGCAGTTTAGGACAGGGGGCTAGCAATCAGCCCCAGCATTTT CASSLGQGASNQPQHF
TRBJ1-5 - TRBV6-6 - TGTGCCAGCGGGAGGGACAATCAGCCCCAGCATTTT CASGRDNQPQHF
TRBJ2-2 - TRBV20-1 TRBD2 TGCAGTGCCGCTGGGACTAGCGACAACACCGGGGAGCTGTTTTTT CSAAGTSDNTGELFF
TRBJ2-3 - TRBV9 - TGTGCCAGCAGCGTAGGAGCGGAGCGGTGGGATACGCAGTATTTT CASSVGAERWDTQYF
TRBJ1-2 - TRBV5-1 - TGCGCCAGCAGCCCGGACAGCCACTATGGCTACACCTTC CASSPDSHYGYTF
TRBJ1-1 - TRBV12-3/TRBV12-4 - TGTGCCACCCGGCGGGGGAACACTGAAGCTTTCTTT CATRRGNTEAFF
TRBJ2-2 many TRBV4-2 - TGTGCCAGCAGCCAAGAATTAATGAACACCGGGGAGCTGTTTTTT CASSQELMNTGELFF
TRBJ2-7 few TRBV20-1 TRBD1 TGCAGTGCTAGAGTGAGGGGGCTGAGCTCCTACGAGCAGTACTTC CSARVRGLSSYEQYF
TRBJ1-6 few TRBV25-1 - TGTGCCAGCAGTAGTCATACGGACCCGTCCTATAATTCACCCCTCCACTTT CASSSHTDPSYNSPLHF
TRBJ2-1 many TRBV28 - TGTGCCAGTCTAGGGGATGGGGTGCAGTCGAGCTCCTACAATGAGCAGTTCTTC CASLGDGVQSSSYNEQFF
TRBJ2-1 few TRBV6-5 TRBD2 TGTGCCAGCAGTTACACCAGCGGGAGACCGAACAATGAGCAGTTCTTC CASSYTSGRPNNEQFF
TRBJ2-1 medium-sized TRBV11-2 TRBD2 TGTGCCAGCAGCCCAGCACGACTAGCTGAGGCACACAATGAGCAGTTCTTC CASSPARLAEAHNEQFF
TRBJ2-1 few TRBV2 TRBD2 TGTGCCAGCAGGATCCCGGGACTAGCTTTCAATGAGCAGTTCTTC CASRIPGLAFNEQFF
TRBJ2-5 few TRBV9 - TGTGCCAGCAGCGTAGCCCCGTCCGGGAGACAGAAAGAGACCCAGTACTTC CASSVAPSGRQKETQYF
TRBJ1-6 - TRBV5-1 - TGCGCCAGCAGCTTGGATCCCCGAGAGAATTCACCCCTCCACTTT CASSLDPRENSPLHF
TRBJ2-7 - TRBV7-3 - TGTGCCAGCAGCTTAGCGGCGTGGGGAGATCTGTACTTC CASSLAAWGDLYF
TRBJ2-3 - TRBV5-6 - TGTGCCAGCAGCTTGGATAGACCCACAGATACGCAGTATTTT CASSLDRPTDTQYF
TRBJ2-1 - TRBV7-2 - TGTGCCAGCAGCCCTTGGAATGAGCAGTTCTTC CASSPWNEQFF
TRBJ2-1 - TRBV5-1 TRBD1 TGCGCCAGCAGCCCGGGGACAGGGGGACCCAATGAGCAGTTCTTC CASSPGTGGPNEQFF
TRBJ1-1 few TRBV10-3 - TGTGCCATCGGTCAATGGGAGAACACTGAAGCTTTCTTT CAIGQWENTEAFF
TRBJ2-7 few TRBV4-1 TRBD1 TGCGCCAGCAGCCCGGGACAGGATTTCTACGAGCAGTACTTC CASSPGQDFYEQYF
TRBJ2-2 many TRBV5-4 - TGTGCCAGCAGCTTGGGGGCAGGGAACACCGGGGAGCTGTTTTTT CASSLGAGNTGELFF
TRBJ2-1 many TRBV24-1 TRBD2 TGTGCCACCAGCGTCGGGGGGAACTACAATGAGCAGTTCTTC CATSVGGNYNEQFF
TRBJ1-1 - TRBV7-8 - TGTGCCAGCAGCACCCCGGCGGGCGAGAACACTGAAGCTTTCTTT CASSTPAGENTEAFF
TRBJ2-1 - TRBV9 - TGTGCCAGCAGCGCGACGACCGGGACCCTCGGTGCTGAGCAGTTCTTC CASSATTGTLGAEQFF
TRBJ2-7 few TRBV5-4 TRBD2 TGTGCCAGCAGCTCGGGCCCGGGACTACCCACCTACGAGCAGTACTTC CASSSGPGLPTYEQYF
TRBJ2-2 many TRBV12-3/TRBV12-4 - TGTGCCAGCAGTTTGAGACACACGGGGACCGGGGAGCTGTTTTTT CASSLRHTGTGELFF
TRBJ2-1 - TRBV4-1 - TGCGCCAGCAGCCCTACCCTACAGCGGAACAATGAGCAGTTCTTC CASSPTLQRNNEQFF
TRBJ2-3 few TRBV7-3 - TGTGCCAGCAGCTTATTGGGCGAGCAAGATACGCAGTATTTT CASSLLGEQDTQYF
TRBJ2-1 many TRBV11-2 TRBD2 TGTGCCAGCAGCTTTTCTGCGGGAGACGGTGACAATGAGCAGTTCTTC CASSFSAGDGDNEQFF
TRBJ2-1 many TRBV28 TRBD1 TGTGCCAGCAGTTTCCTCCTCAGGGGGACAATCGATGAGCAGTTCTTC CASSFLLRGTIDEQFF
TRBJ1-1 few TRBV20-1 - TGCAGTGCTAGCTTTGGGAACACTGAAGCTTTCTTT CSASFGNTEAFF
TRBJ2-3 few TRBV27 - TGTGCCAGCAGTTCCCCCATAAACACAGATACGCAGTATTTT CASSSPINTDTQYF
TRBJ2-1 - TRBV2 - TGTGCCAGCACAAGCCCAGAGCAGTTCTTC CASTSPEQFF
TRBJ2-5 many TRBV5-1 TRBD2 TGCGCCAGCAGCTTGGGTGCTAGCGGGAGTAAGCGAGAGACCCAGTACTTC CASSLGASGSKRETQYF
TRBJ2-3 many TRBV7-9 - TGTGCCAGCAGCTACGAGGGGCAGGTGGATACGCAGTATTTT CASSYEGQVDTQYF
TRBJ2-1 - TRBV5-1 - TGCGCCAGCAGCTTGAAGCGGTCCTACAATGAGCAGTTCTTC CASSLKRSYNEQFF
TRBJ2-1 - TRBV5-5 - TGTGCCAGCAGTTGGGACCGAACTCTTCTCCAGTTCTTC CASSWDRTLLQFF
TRBJ1-2 many TRBV10-2 - TGCGCCAGCAGAACAGATTCCTATGGCTACACCTTC CASRTDSYGYTF
TRBJ2-7 many TRBV10-3 TRBD2 TGTGCCACGGAGGGACTAGCAAATGAGCAGTACTTC CATEGLANEQYF